This T cell receptor (beta chain) derives from a study of vaccination effects on CD4 cells after COVID-19. Whole-study context: With the ViraFEST assay, the study expanded antigen-specific CD4+ T cells using viral peptide pools, then sequenced them. Two-dose vaccination with either BNT162b2 or mRNA-1273 was given to the participants.

With more than 9 days of culture completed, CD4+ T cells were isolated. Among the vaccine recipients, none had a prior SARS-CoV-2 infection, and nucleocapsid antibodies were negative. In the case of this clone: Antigen unknown.

J gave up 4 bases and V 0 bases, and 6 bases lay outside the gene matches. Germline CDR1 SGHRS, CDR2 YFSETQ. The CDR3 is 16 amino acids. Data came from immunoSEQ multiplex PCR; TCRdb stores just in-frame clones and leaves some out. The table has approximately 37,000 clones, approximately 72% seen once. The chain carries TRBV5-1 and TRBJ2-2; 7 nucleotides line up with TRBD1. The specimen was CD4+ T cells from PBMCs cultured without peptide, collected before COVID-19 vaccination. The sequence derives from a human donor who received a COVID-19 vaccine. The CDR3 loop reads CASSLGRQGFTGELFF. CDR3 nucleotides: TGCGCCAGCAGCTTGGGAAGACAGGGTTTCACCGGGGAGCTGTTTTTT.